What follows are 4 T cell receptor beta chains derived from one specimen sequenced in a study of blood T cell repertoires in COVID-19. The assay was immunoSEQ multiplex PCR, and TCRdb's table has in-frame clones only and misses some. The sample records roughly 380,000 clones, more than 65% being singletons. What was sequenced was peripheral blood. Receptor source: a human donor with acute or convalescent COVID-19. The donor label of this sample is uncertain.

The V and J genes are TRBV6-5 and TRBJ1-1; possibly TRBD1 for D (6 bases). Germline lookup yields CDR1 MNHEY and CDR2 SVGAGI. Trimming shortened V by 6 bases and J by 0 bases, and 11 bases separated the two germline ends. The CDR3 has 14 residues. The CDR3 nucleotides are TGTGCCAGCAGGGACAGAACTTTGAACACTGAAGCTTTCTTT. Residues: CASRDRTLNTEAFF.

This chain links TRBV7-9 with TRBJ1-1; 10 nucleotides line up with TRBD1. V lost 4 bases, J lost 1 base, and 3 bases stayed unmatched. The CDR3 covers 15 residues. Per the germline V gene, CDR1 is SEHNR and CDR2 is FQNEAQ (reference sequence). The CDR3 loop is CASSWDRGPNTEAFF. CDR3 nucleotides: TGTGCCAGCAGCTGGGACAGGGGACCGAACACTGAAGCTTTCTTT.

The chain uses TRBV4-2 and TRBJ1-4, with 8 bases that match TRBD1. The CDR3 has 15 residues. Germline CDR1 is LGHNA and CDR2 is YNFKEQ. J lost 4 bases, V lost 2 bases, and 3 bases had no gene match. The CDR3 bases are TGTGCCAGCAGCCAACTTACAGGGGGTAATGAAAAACTGTTTTTT. Residues: CASSQLTGGNEKLFF.

The rearrangement joins TRBV9 to TRBJ2-5, with TRBD1 identical over 11 bases. CDR1 SGDLS and CDR2 YYNGEE come from the germline V gene. Germline trimming cut 4 bases from V and 4 bases from J; bases unmatched to any gene: 6. This CDR3 is 15 amino acids long. In DNA form, the CDR3 reads TGTGCCAGCAGCCCGGGACAGGGGGAGAGAGAGACCCAGTACTTC. It translates to CASSPGQGERETQYF.